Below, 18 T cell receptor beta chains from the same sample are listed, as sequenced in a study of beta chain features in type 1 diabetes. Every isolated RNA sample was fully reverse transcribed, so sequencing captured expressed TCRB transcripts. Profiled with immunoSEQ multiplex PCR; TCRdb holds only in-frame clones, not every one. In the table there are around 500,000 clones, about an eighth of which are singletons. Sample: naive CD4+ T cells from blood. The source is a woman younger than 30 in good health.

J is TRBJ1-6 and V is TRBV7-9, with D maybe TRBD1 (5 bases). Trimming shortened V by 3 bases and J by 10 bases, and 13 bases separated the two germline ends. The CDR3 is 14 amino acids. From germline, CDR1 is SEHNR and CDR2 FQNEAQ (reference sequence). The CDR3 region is CASSFRGDDSPLHF. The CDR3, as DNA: TGTGCCAGCAGCTTCAGAGGGGACGACTCACCCCTCCACTTT.

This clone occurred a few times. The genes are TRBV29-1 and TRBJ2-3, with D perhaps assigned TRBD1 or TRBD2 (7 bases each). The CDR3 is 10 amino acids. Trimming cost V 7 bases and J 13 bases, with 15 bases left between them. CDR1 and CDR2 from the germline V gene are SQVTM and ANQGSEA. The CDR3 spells CSAQGEGEYF. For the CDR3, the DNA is TGCAGCGCCCAGGGGGAGGGCGAGTATTTT.

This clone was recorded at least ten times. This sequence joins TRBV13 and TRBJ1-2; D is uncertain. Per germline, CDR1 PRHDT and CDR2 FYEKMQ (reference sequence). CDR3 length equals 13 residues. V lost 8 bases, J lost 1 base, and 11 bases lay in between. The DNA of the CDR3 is TGTGCCAGCCGTAGGACGGTTAACTATGGCTACACCTTC. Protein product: CASRRTVNYGYTF.

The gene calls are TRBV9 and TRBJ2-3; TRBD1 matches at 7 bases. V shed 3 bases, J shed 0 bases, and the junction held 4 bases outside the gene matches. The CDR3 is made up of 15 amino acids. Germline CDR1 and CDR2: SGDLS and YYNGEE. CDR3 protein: CASSGGGHSTDTQYF. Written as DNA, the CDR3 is TGTGCCAGCAGCGGAGGGGGCCACAGCACAGATACGCAGTATTTT.

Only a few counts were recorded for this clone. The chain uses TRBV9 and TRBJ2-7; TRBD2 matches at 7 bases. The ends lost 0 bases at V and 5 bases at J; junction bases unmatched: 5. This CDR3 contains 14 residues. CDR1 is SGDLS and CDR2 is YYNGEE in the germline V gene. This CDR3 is CASSVGGSLNEQYF. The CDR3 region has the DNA TGTGCCAGCAGCGTAGGCGGGAGCCTGAACGAGCAGTACTTC. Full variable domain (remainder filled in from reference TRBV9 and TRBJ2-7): DSGVTQTPKHLITATGQRVTLRCSPRSGDLSVYWYQQSLDQGLQFLIQYYNGEERAKGNILERFSAQQFPDLHSELNLSSLELGDSALYFCASSVGGSLNEQYFGPGTRLTVT.

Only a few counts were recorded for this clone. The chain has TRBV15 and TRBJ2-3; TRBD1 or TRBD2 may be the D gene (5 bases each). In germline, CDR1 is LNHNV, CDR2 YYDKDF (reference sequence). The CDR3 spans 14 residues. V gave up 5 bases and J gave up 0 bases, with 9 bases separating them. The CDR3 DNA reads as TGTGCCACCAGCGGGACCCTTAGCACAGATACGCAGTATTTT. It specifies CATSGTLSTDTQYF.

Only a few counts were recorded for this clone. CDR3 bases: TGTGCCAGCAGCTTTCCGGGACAGGGAAACTATGGCTACACCTTC. Encoded protein: CASSFPGQGNYGYTF. The chain has TRBV7-2 and TRBJ1-2, with 9 positions matching TRBD1. The ends lost 3 bases at V and 2 bases at J; junction bases unmatched: 4. The CDR3 is 15 amino acids. The germline V gene encodes CDR1 SGHTA and CDR2 FQGNSA.

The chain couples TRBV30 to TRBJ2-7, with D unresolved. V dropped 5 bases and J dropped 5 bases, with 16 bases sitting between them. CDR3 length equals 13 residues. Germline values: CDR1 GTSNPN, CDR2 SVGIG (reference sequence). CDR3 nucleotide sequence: TGTGCCTGGGCTCAGGATGCGGCCCACGAGCAGTACTTC. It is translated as CAWAQDAAHEQYF.

The CDR3 DNA reads as TGCGCCAGCAGCCCACAGGGCCGCGGGGCCAAAAACATTCAGTACTTC. It codes for CASSPQGRGAKNIQYF. The chain carries TRBV5-1 and TRBJ2-4; D might be TRBD1 (6 bases). The V and J ends lost 4 bases and 1 base respectively, with 15 bases between them. There are 16 residues in the CDR3. Germline CDR1 is SGHRS and CDR2 is YFSETQ.

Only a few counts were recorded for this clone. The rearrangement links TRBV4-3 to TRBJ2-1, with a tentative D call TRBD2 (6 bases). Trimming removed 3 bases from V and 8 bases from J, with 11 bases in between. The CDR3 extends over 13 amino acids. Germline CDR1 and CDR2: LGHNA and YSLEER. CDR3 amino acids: CASSQSWGDEQFF. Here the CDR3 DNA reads TGCGCCAGCAGCCAGTCATGGGGGGATGAGCAGTTCTTC.

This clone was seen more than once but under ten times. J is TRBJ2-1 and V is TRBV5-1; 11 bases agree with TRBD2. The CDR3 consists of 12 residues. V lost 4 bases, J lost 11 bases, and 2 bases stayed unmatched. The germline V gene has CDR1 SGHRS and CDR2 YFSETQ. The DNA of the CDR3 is TGCGCCAGCAGCGAGACTAGCGGGAAGCAGTTCTTC. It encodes CASSETSGKQFF. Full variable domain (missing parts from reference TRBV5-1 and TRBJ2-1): KAGVTQTPRYLIKTRGQQVTLSCSPISGHRSVSWYQQTPGQGLQFLFEYFSETQRNKGNFPGRFSGRQFSNSRSEMNVSTLELGDSALYLCASSETSGKQFFGPGTRLTVL.

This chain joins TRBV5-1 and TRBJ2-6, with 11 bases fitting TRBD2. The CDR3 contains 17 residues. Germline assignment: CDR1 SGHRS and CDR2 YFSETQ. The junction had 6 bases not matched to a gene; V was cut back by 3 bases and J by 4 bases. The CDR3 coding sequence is TGCGCCAGCAGCTCCCAACTAGCGGGAGTAGGGGCCAACGTCCTGACTTTC. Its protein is CASSSQLAGVGANVLTF.

CDR3 sequence reads: CASSQDRGWEKLFF. The CDR3 DNA sequence: TGCGCCAGCAGCCAAGATCGGGGTTGGGAAAAACTGTTTTTT. The V and J genes are TRBV4-3 and TRBJ1-4; D ambiguous. V lost 0 bases and J lost 8, with 10 bases in between. Per the germline V gene, CDR1 is LGHNA and CDR2 is YSLEER. The CDR3 totals 14 residues.

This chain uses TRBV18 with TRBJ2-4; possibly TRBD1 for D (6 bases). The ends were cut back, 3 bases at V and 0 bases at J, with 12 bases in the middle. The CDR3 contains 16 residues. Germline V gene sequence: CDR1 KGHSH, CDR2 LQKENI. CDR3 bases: TGTGCCAGCTCACCGGGGGCACAAGAAGCCAAAAACATTCAGTACTTC. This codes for CASSPGAQEAKNIQYF.

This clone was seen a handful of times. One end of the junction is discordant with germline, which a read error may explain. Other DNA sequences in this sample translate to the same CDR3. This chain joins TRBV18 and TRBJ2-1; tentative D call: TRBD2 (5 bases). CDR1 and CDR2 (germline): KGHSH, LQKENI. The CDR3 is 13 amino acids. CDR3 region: CASSPPGSNEQFF. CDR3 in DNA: TGTGCCAGCTCGCCACCGGGGAGCAATGAGCAGTTCTTC.

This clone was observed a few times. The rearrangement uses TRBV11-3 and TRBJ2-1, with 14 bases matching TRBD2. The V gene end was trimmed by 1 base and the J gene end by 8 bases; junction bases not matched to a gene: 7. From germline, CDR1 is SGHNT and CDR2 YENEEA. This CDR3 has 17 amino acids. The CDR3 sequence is CASSLVGTSGGQDEQFF. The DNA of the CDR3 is TGTGCCAGCAGCTTAGTTGGGACTAGCGGGGGACAGGATGAGCAGTTCTTC. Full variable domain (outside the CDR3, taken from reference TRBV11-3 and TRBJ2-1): EAGVVQSPRYKIIEKKQPVAFWCNPISGHNTLYWYLQNLGQGPELLIRYENEEAVDDSQLPKDRFSAERLKGVDSTLKIQPAELGDSAVYLCASSLVGTSGGQDEQFFGPGTRLTVL.

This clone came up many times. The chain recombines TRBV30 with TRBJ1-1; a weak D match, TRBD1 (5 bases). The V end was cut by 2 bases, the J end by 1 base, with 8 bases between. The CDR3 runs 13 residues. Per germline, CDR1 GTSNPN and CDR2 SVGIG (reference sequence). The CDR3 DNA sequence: TGTGCCTGGAGTAATCAGGGGAACACTGAAGCTTTCTTT. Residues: CAWSNQGNTEAFF. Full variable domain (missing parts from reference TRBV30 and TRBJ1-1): SQTIHQWPATLVQPVGSPLSLECTVEGTSNPNLYWYRQAAGRGLQLLFYSVGIGQISSEVPQNLSASRPQDRQFILSSKKLLLSDSGFYLCAWSNQGNTEAFFGQGTRLTVV.

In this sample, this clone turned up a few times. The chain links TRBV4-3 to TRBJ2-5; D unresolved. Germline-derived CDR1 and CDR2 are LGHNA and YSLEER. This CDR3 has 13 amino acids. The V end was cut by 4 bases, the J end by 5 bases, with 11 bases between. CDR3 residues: CASSLTLGETQYF. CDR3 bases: TGCGCCAGCAGCCTGACCCTTGGGGAGACCCAGTACTTC.